Following are 21 T cell receptor beta chains from one sample sequenced in a study of shared clonotypes between healthy human individuals. Naive-designated CD8 cells lacked CD45RO, were positively enriched for CCR7, and omitted terminally differentiated effector memory CD45RA+ cells. The table came from immunoSEQ multiplex PCR; TCRdb's copy has only in-frame clones and leaves some out. The sample carries about 590,000 clones, less than 97% recorded once. What was sequenced was naive CD8+ T cells sorted from blood. The origin of the receptors is a woman aged 30 to 39 in good health.

A word on this clone: This same CDR3 is encoded by further DNA sequences in the sample. V and J are TRBV7-9 and TRBJ2-7; the D gene is possibly TRBD2 (5 bases). The ends were cut back, 0 bases at V and 5 bases at J, with 5 bases in the middle. Per germline, CDR1 SEHNR and CDR2 FQNEAQ (reference sequence). The CDR3 is made up of 12 amino acids. The CDR3 loop is CASSLAGDEQYF. In nucleotides, the CDR3 is TGTGCCAGCAGCTTAGCCGGGGACGAGCAGTACTTC.

This clone was seen once. This chain uses TRBV29-1 with TRBJ1-1, with D uncertain. V was cut by 7 bases and J by 0 bases, with 15 bases left in between. The CDR3 consists of 14 residues. CDR1 and CDR2 from the germline V gene are SQVTM and ANQGSEA. This chain's CDR3 is CSARVDGMNTEAFF. CDR3 sequence (DNA): TGCAGCGCTCGAGTGGACGGTATGAACACTGAAGCTTTCTTT.

The rearrangement links TRBV28 to TRBJ2-1, with 8 bases lining up with TRBD2. CDR3 length: 16 residues. V shed 4 bases and J 4 bases; nucleotides not matched to a gene: 9. Germline CDR1 reads MDHEN; CDR2 reads SYDVKM. The CDR3 DNA sequence: TGTGCCAGCAGTTCTAAGCGGGAGTGGGGTTACAATGAGCAGTTCTTC. This codes for CASSSKREWGYNEQFF.

The chain links TRBV27 to TRBJ2-5; tentatively, D is TRBD1 or TRBD2 (5 bases each). Trimming stripped 7 bases from V and 7 bases from J, with 16 bases between. The CDR3 length is 13 residues. Germline CDR1 MNHEY, CDR2 SMNVEV (reference sequence). The CDR3 spells CASTSGPTWTQYF. CDR3 DNA sequence: TGTGCCAGCACCTCGGGACCGACGTGGACCCAGTACTTC.

The chain employs TRBV5-6 and TRBJ1-4; tentative D call: TRBD1 (5 bases). The CDR3 has 13 amino acids. Looked up from germline, CDR1 is SGHDT and CDR2 is YYEEEE. V was clipped by 4 bases and J by 7 bases, with 11 bases between them. The CDR3 sequence is CASSLRDGEKLFF. The CDR3 region has the DNA TGTGCCAGCAGCCTCCGGGACGGTGAAAAACTGTTTTTT. The whole variable domain, filled in from reference TRBV5-6 and TRBJ1-4, reads DAGVTQSPTHLIKTRGQQVTLRCSPKSGHDTVSWYQQALGQGPQFIFQYYEEEERQRGNFPDRFSGHQFPNYSSELNVNALLLGDSALYLCASSLRDGEKLFFGSGTQLSVL.

V usage is TRBV7-9 and J usage is TRBJ2-7; D is perhaps TRBD1 or TRBD2 (6 bases each). This CDR3 contains 16 residues. Germline CDR1 is SEHNR and CDR2 is FQNEAQ (reference sequence). V shed 5 bases and J shed 2 bases, with 19 bases lying between them. CDR3 sequence: CASSPSRGAGTYEQYF. CDR3 DNA sequence: TGTGCCAGCAGCCCCTCGAGGGGGGCCGGTACCTACGAGCAGTACTTC.

This chain joins TRBV7-9 and TRBJ2-7; no definite D call. The CDR3 covers 11 residues. Germline assignment: CDR1 SEHNR and CDR2 FQNEAQ (reference sequence). The CDR3 DNA follows: TGTGTTTCGGGCTTCTCCTACGAGCAGTACTTC. Residues: CVSGFSYEQYF.

This chain uses TRBV4-1 with TRBJ1-2, with D hard to call. CDR1 and CDR2 (germline): MGHRA, YSYEKL. The CDR3 loop spans 16 amino acids. Trimming took 1 base from V and 2 from J, leaving 14 bases between them. DNA for the CDR3: TGCGCCAGCAGCCAAGTTGAGAGCCGACAAAACTATGGCTACACCTTC. It translates to CASSQVESRQNYGYTF.

The CDR3 DNA follows: TGTGCCAGCAGCGACGACAGGGAGGGGACCTACGAGCAGTACTTC. It codes for CASSDDREGTYEQYF. The rearrangement links TRBV5-5 to TRBJ2-7; D may match TRBD1 or TRBD2 (7 bases each). The V end was cut by 4 bases, the J end by 2 bases, with 16 bases between. Germline CDR1 SGHKS, CDR2 YYEKEE (reference sequence). The CDR3 has 15 amino acids.

About this clone itself: Other DNA sequences in this sample translate to the same CDR3. The rearrangement uses TRBV13 and TRBJ1-5; D not resolved. CDR3 length: 12 residues. CDR1 is PRHDT, CDR2 FYEKMQ, per germline (reference sequence). Trimming took off 0 bases at V and 6 bases at J, with 3 bases between the two ends. The CDR3 DNA is TGTGCCAGCAGCTTAGGGCTTCAGCCCCAGCATTTT. Its translation: CASSLGLQPQHF.

The CDR3 bases are TGTGCCAGCAGTGACCCGACTAGCGGGAGCCGAGGTTCCTTCCGTGAGCAGTTCTTC. Protein product: CASSDPTSGSRGSFREQFF. The rearrangement uses TRBV2 and TRBJ2-1; TRBD2 matches at 12 bases. The germline CDR1 and CDR2 sequences are SNHLY and FYNNEI. This CDR3 spans 19 amino acids. With 3 bases clipped from V and 9 bases from J, the junction kept 18 bases outside the gene matches.

The chain couples TRBV6-1 to TRBJ1-1; D is unclear. The V gene lost 4 bases and the J gene lost 0 bases, with 6 bases spanning the gap. The CDR3 totals 13 residues. Germline V gives CDR1 MNHNS, CDR2 SASEGT. CDR3 in amino acids: CASSAPMNTEAFF. CDR3 in DNA: TGTGCCAGCAGTGCACCTATGAACACTGAAGCTTTCTTT.

The genes are TRBV28 and TRBJ1-2, with TRBD1 matching over 12 bases. V dropped 1 base and J dropped 6; count of bases not matched to a gene: 3. The CDR3 loop spans 15 amino acids. Germline-derived CDR1 and CDR2 are MDHEN and SYDVKM. The CDR3 DNA is TGTGCCAGCAGTTTATACGGGACAGGGGGCAATGGCTACACCTTC. This translates into CASSLYGTGGNGYTF.

This chain uses TRBV28 with TRBJ1-2, with a weak D call TRBD1 (5 bases). The CDR3 spans 13 residues. V lost 6 bases and J lost 8, with 16 bases in between. Germline loops: CDR1 MDHEN, CDR2 SYDVKM. Here the CDR3 reads CASSKVTGPGYTF. Written as DNA, the CDR3 is TGTGCCAGCAGCAAAGTCACAGGTCCAGGCTACACCTTC.

This clone was observed a single time. This chain links TRBV27 with TRBJ2-7, with unresolved D. Germline CDR1 and CDR2: MNHEY and SMNVEV (reference sequence). This CDR3 contains 12 residues. Trimming left V 5 bases short and J 4 bases short, with 9 bases between. The CDR3: CASSPGMYEQYF. The CDR3 DNA reads as TGTGCCAGCAGTCCAGGCATGTACGAGCAGTACTTC.

The chain recombines TRBV28 with TRBJ2-7; perhaps TRBD1 as D (6 bases). Trimming took 6 bases from V and 4 from J, leaving 16 bases between them. CDR3 length equals 14 residues. The germline CDR1 and CDR2 sequences are MDHEN and SYDVKM. This chain's CDR3 is CASSLFGGGYEQYF. DNA of the CDR3: TGTGCCAGCAGCCTGTTTGGGGGCGGGTACGAGCAGTACTTC.

This chain connects TRBV7-6 to TRBJ2-5; 9 bases fit TRBD2. The V segment lost 5 bases and the J segment 1 base; nucleotides outside the gene matches: 14. CDR1 and CDR2 (germline): SGHVS, FNYEAQ. CDR3 length: 18 residues. The DNA of the CDR3 is TGTGCCAGCAGCCCCGGACTAGCGTCGCGTGTGGCCCAAGAGACCCAGTACTTC. Translating it yields CASSPGLASRVAQETQYF.

This clone has just one count. The V and J genes are TRBV7-8 and TRBJ1-4; D remains ambiguous. CDR1 and CDR2 (germline): SGHVS, FQNEAQ. V shed 5 bases and J shed 7 bases, with 14 bases lying between them. There are 14 residues in the CDR3. DNA of the CDR3: TGTGCCAGCAGCATAGTCGGTTCTGCTGAAAAACTGTTTTTT. Protein: CASSIVGSAEKLFF.

The rearrangement joins TRBV27 to TRBJ2-5; 7 positions agree with TRBD1. Matching the DNA end better, TRBJ2-7 makes the J call doubtful. The CDR3 is 13 amino acids. Germline CDR1 MNHEY, CDR2 SMNVEV (reference sequence). The CDR3 region is CASSPRTGYEQYF. The DNA of the CDR3 is TGTGCCAGCAGTCCACGGACAGGCTACGAGCAGTACTTC.

The chain employs TRBV4-1 and TRBJ2-1; 7 nucleotides agree with TRBD1. The CDR3 totals 16 residues. The germline gives CDR1 MGHRA, CDR2 YSYEKL. After removal of 3 bases from V and 1 base from J, the junction contained 6 bases not matched to a gene. In DNA form, the CDR3 reads TGCGCCAGCAGCCATAGCCAACAGGGGTCCTACAATGAGCAGTTCTTC. Protein: CASSHSQQGSYNEQFF.

V and J are TRBV11-2 and TRBJ1-3, with 7 bases aligning to TRBD1. The CDR3 spans 16 residues. V trimming: 5 bases; J trimming: 2 bases; junction bases outside the gene matches: 9. In germline, CDR1 is SGHAT, CDR2 FQNNGV. Here the CDR3 reads CASSPRTGLAGNTIYF. In DNA, the CDR3 is TGTGCCAGCAGCCCCCGGACAGGCCTCGCTGGAAACACCATATATTTT.